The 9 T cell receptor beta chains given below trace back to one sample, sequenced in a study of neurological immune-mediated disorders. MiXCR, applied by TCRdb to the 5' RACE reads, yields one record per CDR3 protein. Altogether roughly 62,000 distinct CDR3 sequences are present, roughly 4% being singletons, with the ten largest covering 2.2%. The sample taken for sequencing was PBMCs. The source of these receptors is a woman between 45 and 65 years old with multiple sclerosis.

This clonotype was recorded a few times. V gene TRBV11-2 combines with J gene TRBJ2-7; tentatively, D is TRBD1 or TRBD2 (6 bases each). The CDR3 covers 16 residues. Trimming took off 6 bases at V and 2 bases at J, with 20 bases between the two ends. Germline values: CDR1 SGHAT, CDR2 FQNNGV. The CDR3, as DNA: TGTGCCAGCAGACCTATACGGGGGCGCAAAACCTACGAGCAGTACTTC. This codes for CASRPIRGRKTYEQYF. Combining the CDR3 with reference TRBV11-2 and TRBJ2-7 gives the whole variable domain EAGVAQSPRYKIIEKRQSVAFWCNPISGHATLYWYQQILGQGPKLLIQFQNNGVVDDSQLPKDRFSAERLKGVDSTLKIQPAKLEDSAVYLCASRPIRGRKTYEQYFGPGTRLTVT.

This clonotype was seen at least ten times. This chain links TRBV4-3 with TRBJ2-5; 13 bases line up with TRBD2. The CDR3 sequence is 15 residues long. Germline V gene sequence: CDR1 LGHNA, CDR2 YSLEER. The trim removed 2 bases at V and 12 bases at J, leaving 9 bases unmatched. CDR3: CASSQRWTSGGAEYF. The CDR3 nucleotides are TGCGCCAGCAGCCAACGCTGGACTAGCGGGGGCGCCGAGTACTTC.

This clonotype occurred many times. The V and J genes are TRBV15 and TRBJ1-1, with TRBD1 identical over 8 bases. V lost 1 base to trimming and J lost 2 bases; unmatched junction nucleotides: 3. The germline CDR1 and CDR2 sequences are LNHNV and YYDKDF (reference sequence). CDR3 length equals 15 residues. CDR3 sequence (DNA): TGTGCCACCAGCAGAGGCAGGGGGCCCAACACTGAAGCTTTCTTT. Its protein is CATSRGRGPNTEAFF.

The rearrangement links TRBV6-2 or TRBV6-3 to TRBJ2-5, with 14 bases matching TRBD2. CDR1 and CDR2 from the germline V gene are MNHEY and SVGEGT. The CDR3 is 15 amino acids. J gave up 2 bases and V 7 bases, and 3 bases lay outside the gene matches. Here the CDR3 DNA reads TGTGCCAGCAAGAGGACTAGCGGGGGGCAAGAGACCCAGTACTTC. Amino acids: CASKRTSGGQETQYF.

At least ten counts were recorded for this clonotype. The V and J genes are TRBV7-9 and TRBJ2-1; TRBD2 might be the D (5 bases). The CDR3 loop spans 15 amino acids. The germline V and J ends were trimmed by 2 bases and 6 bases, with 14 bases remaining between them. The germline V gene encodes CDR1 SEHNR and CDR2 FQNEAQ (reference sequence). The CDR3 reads CASSLTRGFFNEQFF. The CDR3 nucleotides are TGTGCCAGCAGCTTAACCCGGGGTTTTTTCAATGAGCAGTTCTTC.

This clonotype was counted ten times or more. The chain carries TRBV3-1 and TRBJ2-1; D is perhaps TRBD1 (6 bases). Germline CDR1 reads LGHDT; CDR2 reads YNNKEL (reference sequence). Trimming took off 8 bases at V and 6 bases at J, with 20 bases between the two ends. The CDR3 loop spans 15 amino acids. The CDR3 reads CASARTGLGANEQFF. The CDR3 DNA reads TGTGCCAGCGCTCGCACAGGGTTGGGGGCCAATGAGCAGTTCTTC.

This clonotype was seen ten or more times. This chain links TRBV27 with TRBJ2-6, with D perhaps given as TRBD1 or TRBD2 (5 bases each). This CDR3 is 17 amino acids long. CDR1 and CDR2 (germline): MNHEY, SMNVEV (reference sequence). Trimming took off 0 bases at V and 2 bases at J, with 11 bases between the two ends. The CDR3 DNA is TGTGCCAGCAGTTTATCATATGGGGGTGCTGGGGCCAACGTCCTGACTTTC. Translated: CASSLSYGGAGANVLTF.

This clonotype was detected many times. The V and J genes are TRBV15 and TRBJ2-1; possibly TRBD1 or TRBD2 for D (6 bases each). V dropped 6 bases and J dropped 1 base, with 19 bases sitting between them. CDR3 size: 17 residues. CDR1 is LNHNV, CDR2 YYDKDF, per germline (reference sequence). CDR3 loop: CATRAPVTGASYNEQFF. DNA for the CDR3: TGTGCCACCAGAGCACCGGTCACGGGGGCTTCCTACAATGAGCAGTTCTTC.

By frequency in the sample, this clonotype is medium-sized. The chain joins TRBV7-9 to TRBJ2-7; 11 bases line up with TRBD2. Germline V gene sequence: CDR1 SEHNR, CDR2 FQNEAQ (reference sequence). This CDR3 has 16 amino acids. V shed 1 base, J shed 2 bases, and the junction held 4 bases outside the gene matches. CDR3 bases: TGTGCCAGCAGCTTAGGACTAGCGGGAATCACCTACGAGCAGTACTTC. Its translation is CASSLGLAGITYEQYF.